This TCR beta chain was recorded in a study of human CD4 T cells and Enterobacteriaceae. The germline V and J ends were trimmed by 8 bases and 1 base, with 6 bases remaining between them. The CDR3 is 13 residues long. CDR1 MRHNA and CDR2 SNTAGT come from the germline V gene. TCRdb's table, derived via immunoSEQ multiplex PCR, lists solely in-frame clones and lacks some. The sample includes some 29,000 clones, 82% seen only once; the top ten take around 1.5%. All CD4+ cells other than CD45RA+CCR7+CD95- naive cells were sorted as memory, over 95% pure. Sequencing used memory CD4+ T cells from blood. This sequence originates from a human donor in good health. The V and J genes are TRBV6-4 and TRBJ2-6; TRBD2 might be the D (5 bases). The CDR3 sequence: CASGRSGANVLTF. As DNA, the CDR3 is TGTGCCAGCGGGAGATCTGGGGCCAACGTCCTGACTTTC.